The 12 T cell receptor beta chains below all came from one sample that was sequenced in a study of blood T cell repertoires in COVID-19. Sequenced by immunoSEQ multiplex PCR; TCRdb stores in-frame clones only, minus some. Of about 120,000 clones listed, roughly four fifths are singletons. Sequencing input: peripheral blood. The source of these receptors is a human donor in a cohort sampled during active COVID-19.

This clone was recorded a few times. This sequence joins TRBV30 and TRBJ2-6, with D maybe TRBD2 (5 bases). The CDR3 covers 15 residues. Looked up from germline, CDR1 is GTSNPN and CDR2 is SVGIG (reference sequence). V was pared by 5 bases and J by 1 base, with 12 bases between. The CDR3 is CAWGRGSSGANVLTF. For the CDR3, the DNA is TGTGCCTGGGGGCGAGGGAGTTCTGGGGCCAACGTCCTGACTTTC. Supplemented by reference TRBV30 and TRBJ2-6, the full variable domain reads SQTIHQWPATLVQPVGSPLSLECTVEGTSNPNLYWYRQAAGRGLQLLFYSVGIGQISSEVPQNLSASRPQDRQFILSSKKLLLSDSGFYLCAWGRGSSGANVLTFGAGSRLTVL.

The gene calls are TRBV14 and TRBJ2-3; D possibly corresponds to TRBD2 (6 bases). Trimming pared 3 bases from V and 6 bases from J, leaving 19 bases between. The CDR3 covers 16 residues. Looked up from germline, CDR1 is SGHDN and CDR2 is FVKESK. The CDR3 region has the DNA TGTGCCAGCAGCCAGCGCACGGGACTGGGGCACGATACGCAGTATTTT. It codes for CASSQRTGLGHDTQYF.

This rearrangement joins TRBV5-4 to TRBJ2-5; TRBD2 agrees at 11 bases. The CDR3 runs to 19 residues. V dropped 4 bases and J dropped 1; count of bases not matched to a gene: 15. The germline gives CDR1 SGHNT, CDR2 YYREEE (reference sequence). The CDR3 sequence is CASSPRFIAGLAGQETQYF. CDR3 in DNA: TGTGCCAGCAGCCCCCGTTTTATCGCCGGACTAGCGGGCCAAGAGACCCAGTACTTC.

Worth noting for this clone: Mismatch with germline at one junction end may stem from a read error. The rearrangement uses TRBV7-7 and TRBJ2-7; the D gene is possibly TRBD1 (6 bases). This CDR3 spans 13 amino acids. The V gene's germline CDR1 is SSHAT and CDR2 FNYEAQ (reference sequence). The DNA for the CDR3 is TGTGCTAGCAGCCCCTTACAGGGAACCGAGCAGTACTTC. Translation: CASSPLQGTEQYF.

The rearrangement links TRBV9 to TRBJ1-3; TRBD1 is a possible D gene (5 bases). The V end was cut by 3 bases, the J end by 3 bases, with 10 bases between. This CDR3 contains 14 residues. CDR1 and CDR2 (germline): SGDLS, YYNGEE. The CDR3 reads CASSEQGLGNTIYF. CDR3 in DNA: TGTGCCAGCAGCGAGCAGGGTCTTGGAAACACCATATATTTT. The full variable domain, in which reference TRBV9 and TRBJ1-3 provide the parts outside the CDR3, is DSGVTQTPKHLITATGQRVTLRCSPRSGDLSVYWYQQSLDQGLQFLIQYYNGEERAKGNILERFSAQQFPDLHSELNLSSLELGDSALYFCASSEQGLGNTIYFGEGSWLTVV.

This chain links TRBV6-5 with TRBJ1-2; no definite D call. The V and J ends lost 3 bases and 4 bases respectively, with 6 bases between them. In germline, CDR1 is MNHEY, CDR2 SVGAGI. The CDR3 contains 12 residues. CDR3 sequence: CASSYYGYGYTF. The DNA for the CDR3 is TGTGCCAGCAGTTATTACGGCTATGGCTACACCTTC.

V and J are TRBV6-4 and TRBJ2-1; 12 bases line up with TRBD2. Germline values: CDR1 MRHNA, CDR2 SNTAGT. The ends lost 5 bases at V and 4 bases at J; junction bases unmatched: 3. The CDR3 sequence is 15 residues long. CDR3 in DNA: TGTGCCAGCAGTACACTAGCGGGGGGTTACAATGAGCAGTTCTTC. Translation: CASSTLAGGYNEQFF.

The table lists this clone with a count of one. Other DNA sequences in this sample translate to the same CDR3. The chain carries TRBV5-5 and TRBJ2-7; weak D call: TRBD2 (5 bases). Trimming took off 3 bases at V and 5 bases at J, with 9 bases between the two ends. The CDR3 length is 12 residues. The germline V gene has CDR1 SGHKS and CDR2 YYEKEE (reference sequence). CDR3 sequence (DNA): TGTGCCAGCAGCTGGACTGGGGACGAGCAGTACTTC. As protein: CASSWTGDEQYF.

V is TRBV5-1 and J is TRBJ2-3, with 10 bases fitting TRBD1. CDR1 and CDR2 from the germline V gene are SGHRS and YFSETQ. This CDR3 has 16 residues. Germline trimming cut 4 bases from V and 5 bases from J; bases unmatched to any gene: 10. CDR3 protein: CASSTRTGGTGDTQYF. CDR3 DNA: TGCGCCAGCAGCACCAGGACAGGGGGTACGGGAGATACGCAGTATTTT.

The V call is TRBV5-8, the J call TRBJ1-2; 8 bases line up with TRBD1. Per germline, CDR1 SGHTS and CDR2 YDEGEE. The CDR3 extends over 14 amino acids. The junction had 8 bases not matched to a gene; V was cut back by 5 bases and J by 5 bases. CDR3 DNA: TGTGCCAGCAGGCAGGGGGCGCGAAATTATGGCTACACCTTC. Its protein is CASRQGARNYGYTF.

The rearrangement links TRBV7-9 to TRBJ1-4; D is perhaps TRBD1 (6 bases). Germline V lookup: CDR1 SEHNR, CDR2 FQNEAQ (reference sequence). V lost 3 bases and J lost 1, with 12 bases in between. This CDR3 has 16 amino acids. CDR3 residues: CASSLRGGRTNEKLFF. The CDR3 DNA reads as TGTGCCAGCAGCTTGAGGGGGGGAAGAACTAATGAAAAACTGTTTTTT.

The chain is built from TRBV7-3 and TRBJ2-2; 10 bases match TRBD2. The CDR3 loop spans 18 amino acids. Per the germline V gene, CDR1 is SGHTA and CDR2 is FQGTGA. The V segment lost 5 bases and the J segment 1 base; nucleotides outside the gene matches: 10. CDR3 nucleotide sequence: TGTGCCAGCAGCCGGGAGGCTAGCGGGGGCAGGAACACCGGGGAGCTGTTTTTT. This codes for CASSREASGGRNTGELFF.